This T cell receptor (beta chain) was recovered during a study of technical replicates of blood from a few donors. Here immunoSEQ multiplex PCR was the method, and the copy in TCRdb shows in-frame clones only, minus some. In the table there are 100,000 or so clones, 96% of which are singletons. The germline V gene has CDR1 SQVTM and CDR2 ANQGSEA. The CDR3 covers 12 residues. Trimming took 7 bases from V and 4 from J; bases not matched to a gene: 7. Sequenced input: T cells isolated from PBMCs. The gene calls are TRBV29-1 and TRBJ2-7; 7 positions match TRBD1. The receptor was derived from a human donor in good health. CDR3 loop: CSGDRLTYEQYF. The CDR3 nucleotides read TGCAGCGGGGACAGACTAACTTACGAGCAGTACTTC.